The 21 T cell receptor beta chains below were found in one sample sequenced in a study of vaccination and CD4 T cells after COVID-19. Sequenced with the Oncomine TCR Beta short-read assay was DNA taken from cultured CD4+ T cells. TCRdb ran MiXCR on the PCR reads and lists one entry per CDR3 protein. The sample comprises about 9,000 distinct CDR3 sequences, approximately 48% of which are singletons, and less than 30% rests with the top ten. These TCRs are of unknown antigen specificity. Sample treatment: roughly 10-day PBMC culture with coronavirus spike peptide pools or control peptides (ViraFEST assay). Harvesting of the unexposed donor's CD4+ T cells predated the COVID-19 pandemic (2011-2018). Material for sequencing was CD4+ T cells from blood, cultured in vitro. All receptors derive from a human donor in good health.

V and J are TRBV20-1 and TRBJ1-2, with D unclear. V was cut by 0 bases and J by 0 bases, with 11 bases left in between. CDR1 is DFQATT, CDR2 SNEGSKA, per germline (reference sequence). The CDR3 spans 15 residues. The CDR3 region is CSARDGGKANYGYTF. The DNA of the CDR3 is TGCAGTGCTAGAGATGGCGGGAAAGCTAACTATGGCTACACCTTC.

A few counts support this clonotype. The gene calls are TRBV27 and TRBJ1-4, with 7 bases that match TRBD1. Germline-derived CDR1 and CDR2 are MNHEY and SMNVEV (reference sequence). This CDR3 spans 17 amino acids. Trimming cost V 5 bases and J 7 bases; bases outside gene matches: 16. The CDR3 DNA is TGTGCCAGCAGTACAAGCTTCGGGACAGCAGTAATTGAAAAACTGTTTTTT. This gives the protein CASSTSFGTAVIEKLFF.

J is TRBJ2-7 and V is TRBV6-2 or TRBV6-3; D possibly uses TRBD1 or TRBD2 (6 bases each). From germline, CDR1 is MNHEY and CDR2 SVGEGT. The CDR3 extends over 14 amino acids. V lost 5 bases and J 3 bases, leaving 14 bases between the germline ends. This chain's CDR3 is CASSQQGGFYEQYF. In DNA form, the CDR3 reads TGTGCCAGCAGTCAACAGGGAGGTTTCTACGAGCAGTACTTC.

J is TRBJ1-5 and V is TRBV19; 7 bases are shared with TRBD1. J gave up 0 bases and V 0 bases, and 14 bases lay outside the gene matches. The germline gives CDR1 LNHDA, CDR2 SQIVND (reference sequence). The CDR3 has 20 residues. For the CDR3, the DNA is TGTGCCAGTAGTATAGAGGTAGGGCCAGGGGGAGCGTTTAGCAATCAGCCCCAGCATTTT. Its translation: CASSIEVGPGGAFSNQPQHF.

The chain uses TRBV6-5 and TRBJ2-7; no reliable D call. This CDR3 spans 14 amino acids. Germline CDR1 and CDR2: MNHEY and SVGAGI. The germline V and J ends were trimmed by 0 bases and 6 bases, with 12 bases remaining between them. The CDR3, as DNA: TGTGCCAGCAGTTACTCGAAATTAGAGGCCGAGCAGTACTTC. This gives the protein CASSYSKLEAEQYF.

V gene TRBV12-2 combines with J gene TRBJ2-1; TRBD2, as called in the table, went unchecked against the DNA. TRBV12-2 is a documented pseudogene. This CDR3 is built from 17 residues. The CDR3: CASRLSSPGSGHNEQFF. As DNA, the CDR3 is TGTGCAAGTCGCTTATCGTCCCCCGGTAGCGGGCACAATGAGCAGTTCTTC.

The CDR3 sequence is CASSLVGRGSLWTRIGNEQFF. CDR3 sequence (DNA): TGTGCCAGCAGCTTAGTGGGGAGGGGTAGCCTATGGACTAGAATTGGCAATGAGCAGTTCTTC. V usage is TRBV7-6 and J usage is TRBJ2-1; 7 bases fit TRBD2. CDR3 length: 21 amino acids. The V gene end was trimmed by 1 base and the J gene end by 6 bases; junction bases not matched to a gene: 24. The germline CDR1 and CDR2 sequences are SGHVS and FNYEAQ.

The V gene is TRBV20-1, the J gene TRBJ2-5, with D perhaps matching TRBD1 or TRBD2 (5 bases each). The CDR3 sequence is 15 residues long. The germline V and J ends were trimmed by 6 bases and 5 bases, with 22 bases remaining between them. CDR1 and CDR2 from the germline V gene are DFQATT and SNEGSKA (reference sequence). The CDR3 reads CSAPTGTTSYETQYF. The CDR3 nucleotides read TGCAGTGCGCCCACCGGGACCACCTCTTATGAGACCCAGTACTTC.

The V gene is TRBV20-1, the J gene TRBJ2-7, with D hard to call. Germline V gives CDR1 DFQATT, CDR2 SNEGSKA (reference sequence). The CDR3 has 12 residues. The V gene lost 1 base and the J gene lost 5 bases, with 9 bases spanning the gap. CDR3 sequence: CSARVRVHEQYF. Here the CDR3 DNA reads TGCAGTGCTAGAGTTCGGGTCCACGAGCAGTACTTC.

This clonotype occurred a few times. The chain employs TRBV7-2 and TRBJ1-1, with TRBD1 as a possible D gene (5 bases). V shed 5 bases and J shed 6 bases, with 16 bases lying between them. The V gene's germline CDR1 is SGHTA and CDR2 FQGNSA. The CDR3 sequence is 14 residues long. Written as DNA, the CDR3 is TGTGCCAGCAGCCCCGACGGGGGTTGGGCTGAAGCTTTCTTT. Translation: CASSPDGGWAEAFF.

This clonotype has a handful of counts. J is TRBJ1-5 and V is TRBV19, with D possibly matching TRBD1 (6 bases). CDR1 LNHDA and CDR2 SQIVND come from the germline V gene (reference sequence). The ends were cut back, 1 base at V and 8 bases at J, with 12 bases in the middle. The CDR3 length is 14 residues. DNA of the CDR3: TGTGCCAGTAGTATAGGGGGGGGCGGAAAGCCCCAGCATTTT. This translates into CASSIGGGGKPQHF.

The chain uses TRBV10-3 and TRBJ2-7, with 9 bases lining up with TRBD2. The CDR3 has 15 amino acids. J was trimmed by 2 bases and V by 6 bases; bases with no gene match: 8. Per the germline V gene, CDR1 is ENHRY and CDR2 is SYGVKD. As DNA, the CDR3 is TGTGCCATCAGCGGCGGGGGGGCCCCTACCTACGAGCAGTACTTC. It specifies CAISGGGAPTYEQYF.

This clonotype was counted a few times. The gene calls are TRBV29-1 and TRBJ2-3, with no clear D. Trimming cost V 2 bases and J 3 bases, with 9 bases left between them. The CDR3 has 13 amino acids. Germline V gene sequence: CDR1 SQVTM, CDR2 ANQGSEA. This CDR3 reads CSVEFVGTDTQYF. The CDR3 DNA is TGCAGCGTTGAATTCGTGGGGACAGATACGCAGTATTTT.

This clonotype was recorded a few times. The genes are TRBV6-5 and TRBJ1-2; D is unclear. Per germline, CDR1 MNHEY and CDR2 SVGAGI. V shed 0 bases and J shed 4 bases, with 12 bases lying between them. The CDR3 totals 15 residues. The CDR3 region is CASSYSLGRIYGYTF. As DNA, the CDR3 is TGTGCCAGCAGTTACTCGCTAGGGAGGATCTATGGCTACACCTTC.

The sample holds a few counts of this clonotype. The rearrangement links TRBV20-1 to TRBJ1-5; D might be TRBD1 (5 bases). The V and J ends lost 5 bases and 7 bases respectively, with 15 bases between them. The germline V gene encodes CDR1 DFQATT and CDR2 SNEGSKA (reference sequence). The CDR3 totals 13 residues. The DNA for the CDR3 is TGCAGTGCTCGGGAAGGGACTCGACAGCCCCAGCATTTT. Translating it yields CSAREGTRQPQHF.

The DNA of the CDR3 is TGTGCCAGCAGTGACATGATTAACTATGGCTACACCTTC. Translated: CASSDMINYGYTF. The rearrangement links TRBV6-1 to TRBJ1-2; D not certain. CDR1 is MNHNS, CDR2 SASEGT, per germline. With 3 bases removed from V and 1 base from J, the gap between germline ends came to 6 bases. The CDR3 is 13 residues long.

V is TRBV6-1 and J is TRBJ2-5, with D unresolved. The CDR3 covers 14 residues. CDR1 is MNHNS, CDR2 SASEGT, per germline. Trimming removed 6 bases at V and 5 bases at J, with 16 bases between. CDR3 residues: CASSLFRSGETQYF. CDR3 DNA sequence: TGTGCCAGCAGCCTATTCAGGAGTGGGGAGACCCAGTACTTC.

V and J are TRBV27 and TRBJ2-7, with 10 bases lining up with TRBD2. The CDR3 runs to 14 residues. The germline V gene has CDR1 MNHEY and CDR2 SMNVEV (reference sequence). J gave up 6 bases and V 5 bases, and 7 bases lay outside the gene matches. CDR3: CASSTQGLATEQYF. CDR3 nucleotides: TGTGCCAGCAGTACTCAGGGACTAGCGACCGAGCAGTACTTC.

This chain connects TRBV18 to TRBJ2-7; 7 bases match TRBD1. From germline, CDR1 is KGHSH and CDR2 LQKENI. V shed 3 bases, J shed 2 bases, and the junction held 10 bases outside the gene matches. The CDR3 is 16 amino acids. The chain's CDR3 is CASSPARTGKPYEQYF. The CDR3 DNA is TGTGCCAGCTCACCTGCCCGGACAGGAAAGCCCTACGAGCAGTACTTC. The full variable domain, in which reference TRBV18 and TRBJ2-7 provide the parts outside the CDR3, is NAGVMQNPRHLVRRRGQEARLRCSPMKGHSHVYWYRQLPEEGLKFMVYLQKENIIDESGMPKERFSAEFPKEGPSILRIQQVVRGDSAAYFCASSPARTGKPYEQYFGPGTRLTVT.

The chain carries TRBV6-5 and TRBJ1-5, with D perhaps matching TRBD1 (6 bases). Trimming left V 0 bases short and J 4 bases short, with 13 bases between. Germline V CDR1 and CDR2: MNHEY, SVGAGI. This CDR3 is 16 amino acids long. The CDR3 DNA reads as TGTGCCAGCAGTTACTCGGGGGCCAGGGATAATCAGCCCCAGCATTTT. Its protein product is CASSYSGARDNQPQHF.

The rearrangement joins TRBV29-1 to TRBJ2-3, with TRBD1 as a possible D gene (6 bases). V gave up 2 bases and J gave up 0 bases, with 6 bases separating them. This CDR3 has 13 residues. Germline CDR1 is SQVTM and CDR2 is ANQGSEA. The CDR3 spells CSVERGSTDTQYF. The CDR3 coding sequence is TGCAGCGTTGAAAGGGGGAGCACAGATACGCAGTATTTT.